This entry lists 8 T cell receptor beta chains sequenced from one sample in a study of blood T cell repertoires in COVID-19. Sequencing was performed with immunoSEQ multiplex PCR; in TCRdb, only in-frame clones are kept and a portion is missing. Among approximately 150,000 clones, around 85% were seen once, and the ten largest hold about 8.1%. Sequences were obtained from peripheral blood. These receptors were taken from a woman older than 75 with COVID-19, enrolled during active disease.

This clone was seen a handful of times. V is TRBV3-1 (or the pseudogene TRBV3-2) and J is TRBJ1-2; no clear D. The V and J ends lost 5 bases and 8 bases respectively, with 9 bases between them. In germline, CDR1 is LGHDT, CDR2 YNNKEL (reference sequence). The CDR3 loop spans 11 amino acids. The CDR3 loop reads CASSFRWGYTF. The DNA of the CDR3 is TGTGCCAGCAGCTTCAGATGGGGCTACACCTTC.

J is TRBJ2-7 and V is TRBV2; 10 bases match TRBD2. This CDR3 spans 14 amino acids. Germline CDR1 reads SNHLY; CDR2 reads FYNNEI. Unmatched junction bases numbered 7, after V lost 7 bases and J lost 4 bases. This CDR3 is CASNLAGGVYEQYF. CDR3 nucleotide sequence: TGTGCCAGCAATTTAGCGGGAGGAGTTTACGAGCAGTACTTC.

The chain employs TRBV4-2 and TRBJ1-6; D not certain. CDR1 is LGHNA and CDR2 is YNFKEQ in the germline V gene. Between the trimmed V and J ends, which lost 0 bases and 8 bases, there was a span of 20 bases. CDR3 length equals 18 residues. The CDR3 DNA sequence: TGTGCCAGCAGCCAAGATGTCGCTCGGACTGGAGGGCATTCACCCCTCCACTTT. Translation: CASSQDVARTGGHSPLHF.

V gene TRBV5-1 combines with J gene TRBJ1-1; D uncertain. Germline CDR1 and CDR2: SGHRS and YFSETQ. The CDR3 loop spans 14 amino acids. V lost 2 bases, J lost 0 bases, and 8 bases lay in between. DNA for the CDR3: TGCGCCAGCAGCTTAGAAAACATGAACACTGAAGCTTTCTTT. It translates to CASSLENMNTEAFF.

The gene calls are TRBV2 and TRBJ2-5; D not resolved. This CDR3 comprises 11 residues. The germline CDR1 and CDR2 sequences are SNHLY and FYNNEI. Trimming removed 6 bases at V and 0 bases at J, with 2 bases between. As DNA, the CDR3 is TGTGCCAGCAGCTACCAAGAGACCCAGTACTTC. Its protein product is CASSYQETQYF.

The rearrangement uses TRBV20-1 and TRBJ1-3; D is unresolved. The CDR3 contains 11 residues. V was clipped by 6 bases and J by 5 bases, with 8 bases between them. Germline assignment: CDR1 DFQATT and CDR2 SNEGSKA (reference sequence). CDR3 loop: CSALRRNTIYF. The CDR3 coding sequence is TGCAGTGCCCTACGTAGAAACACCATATATTTT.

This clone was detected only a few times. The V call is TRBV2, the J call TRBJ2-7; possibly TRBD2 for D (6 bases). The CDR3 extends over 13 amino acids. Germline V CDR1 and CDR2: SNHLY, FYNNEI. Trimming stripped 4 bases from V and 9 bases from J, with 16 bases between. CDR3 bases: TGTGCCAGCAGTGTTCACACCCTCGGGGGGCAGTACTTC. This sequence encodes CASSVHTLGGQYF.

The chain couples TRBV15 to TRBJ2-5; maybe TRBD2 (5 bases). Germline CDR1 and CDR2: LNHNV and YYDKDF (reference sequence). V gave up 2 bases and J gave up 3 bases, with 13 bases separating them. The CDR3 consists of 15 residues. CDR3 sequence reads: CATSRTLDLEETQYF. DNA of the CDR3: TGTGCCACCAGCAGAACCCTGGACTTGGAAGAGACCCAGTACTTC.